The 26 T cell receptor beta chains given below trace back to one sample, sequenced in a study of beta chain features in type 1 diabetes. Study observations and caveats: Researchers report that Type 1 diabetes patients had moderately but significantly shorter TCRB CDR3s across all four CD4+ subsets.

The investigators reverse transcribed all of the isolated RNA, so they sequenced expressed TCRB transcripts. Data came from immunoSEQ multiplex PCR; TCRdb stores just in-frame clones and leaves some out. Counted here are roughly 150,000 clones, about 7.9% occurring once; the ten biggest clones make up under 0.55%. The antigens for these receptors are not known. Sequencing was performed on central memory CD4+ T cells from blood. These receptors were taken from a man between 18 and 29 years old with type 1 diabetes.

The chain is built from TRBV6-6 and TRBJ2-7, with 13 bases fitting TRBD2. CDR3 length: 15 residues. V shed 5 bases, J shed 6 bases, and the junction held 7 bases outside the gene matches. Germline lookup yields CDR1 MNHNY and CDR2 SVGAGI (reference sequence). The CDR3 is CASSGLAGDSTEQYF. The CDR3 DNA reads as TGTGCCAGCAGTGGACTAGCGGGAGATTCTACCGAGCAGTACTTC.

This clone was detected a few times. The chain recombines TRBV5-1 with TRBJ2-3; D is perhaps TRBD2 (5 bases). CDR1 SGHRS and CDR2 YFSETQ come from the germline V gene. The CDR3 is made up of 13 amino acids. V shed 1 base and J shed 6 bases, with 9 bases lying between them. The CDR3 spells CASSLSPGDTQYF. The CDR3 region has the DNA TGCGCCAGCAGCTTGAGTCCGGGGGATACGCAGTATTTT.

This sequence joins TRBV6-6 and TRBJ2-7, with a weak D call TRBD1 (5 bases). Trimming took 4 bases from V and 3 from J, leaving 10 bases between them. Germline V gives CDR1 MNHNY, CDR2 SVGAGI (reference sequence). The CDR3 extends over 13 amino acids. CDR3 DNA: TGTGCCAGCAGTTTTAACAGGCTCTACGAGCAGTACTTC. Protein sequence: CASSFNRLYEQYF.

This clone was detected only a few times. The genes are TRBV19 and TRBJ1-1; perhaps TRBD1 as D (5 bases). This CDR3 comprises 13 residues. The germline gives CDR1 LNHDA, CDR2 SQIVND (reference sequence). With 7 bases removed from V and 1 base from J, the gap between germline ends came to 10 bases. CDR3 nucleotide sequence: TGTGCCAGTACCCATACAGGGAACACTGAAGCTTTCTTT. Protein: CASTHTGNTEAFF. Filled out from reference TRBV19 and TRBJ1-1, the complete variable domain reads DGGITQSPKYLFRKEGQNVTLSCEQNLNHDAMYWYRQDPGQGLRLIYYSQIVNDFQKGDIAEGYSVSREKKESFPLTVTSAQKNPTAFYLCASTHTGNTEAFFGQGTRLTVV.

As DNA, the CDR3 is TGTGCCAGCATGACGGGACAGCTCTACGAGCAGTACTTC. This sequence encodes CASMTGQLYEQYF. This chain joins TRBV6-5 and TRBJ2-7, with TRBD1 matching over 7 bases. Losses at the gene ends were 7 bases for V and 3 bases for J; bases not matched to a gene: 6. Germline lookup yields CDR1 MNHEY and CDR2 SVGAGI. There are 13 residues in the CDR3.

The genes are TRBV21-1 and TRBJ2-5; TRBD2 is the table's D call and was not checked against the DNA. TRBV21-1 is an annotated pseudogene. This CDR3 is 13 amino acids long. CDR3 sequence (DNA): TGTGCCAGCATCCCAGCGCCGCAAGAGACCCAGTACTTC. Protein: CASIPAPQETQYF.

In its sample, this clone was seen many times. The chain carries TRBV28 and TRBJ2-2; TRBD1 might be the D (5 bases). CDR1 and CDR2 (germline): MDHEN, SYDVKM. CDR3 length equals 14 residues. V lost 3 bases to trimming and J lost 1 base, with 6 bases between them. The CDR3, as DNA: TGTGCCAGCAGTTTCAGGGTGAACACCGGGGAGCTGTTTTTT. Its protein product is CASSFRVNTGELFF.

The chain couples TRBV5-1 to TRBJ1-4; TRBD1 aligns across 8 bases. This CDR3 is 16 amino acids long. Germline assignment: CDR1 SGHRS and CDR2 YFSETQ. Losses at the gene ends were 0 bases for V and 0 bases for J; bases not matched to a gene: 1. CDR3 amino acids: CASSLAGQATNEKLFF. CDR3 nucleotide sequence: TGCGCCAGCAGCTTGGCGGGACAGGCAACTAATGAAAAACTGTTTTTT.

This clone was detected only a few times. V is TRBV18 and J is TRBJ2-5; D is ambiguous. Germline loops: CDR1 KGHSH, CDR2 LQKENI. V lost 3 bases to trimming and J lost 2 bases, with 10 bases between them. CDR3 length: 14 amino acids. Written as DNA, the CDR3 is TGTGCCAGCTCACCCCTGCTCGGTCAAGAGACCCAGTACTTC. This translates into CASSPLLGQETQYF.

The chain recombines TRBV18 with TRBJ2-5; TRBD1 might be the D (5 bases). The V end was cut by 3 bases, the J end by 10 bases, with 18 bases between. The CDR3 consists of 14 residues. Germline V gene sequence: CDR1 KGHSH, CDR2 LQKENI. The CDR3 here is CASSPQSRQGGQYF. The CDR3 DNA reads as TGTGCCAGCTCACCTCAGTCACGGCAGGGCGGCCAGTACTTC.

A single count supports this clone. The V and J genes are TRBV6-5 and TRBJ1-2, with D tentatively TRBD1 (6 bases). The CDR3 runs 14 residues. V lost 6 bases and J 3 bases, leaving 14 bases between the germline ends. The germline V gene has CDR1 MNHEY and CDR2 SVGAGI. The CDR3 DNA follows: TGTGCCAGCAGCCGGATTTCAGGGGACTATGGCTACACCTTC. It yields the protein CASSRISGDYGYTF.

The table lists this clone with a few counts. The gene calls are TRBV19 and TRBJ1-2; 8 positions match TRBD1. The germline V gene has CDR1 LNHDA and CDR2 SQIVND (reference sequence). J lost 7 bases, V lost 4 bases, and 11 bases had no gene match. CDR3 length: 15 amino acids. The CDR3, as DNA: TGTGCCAGTAGTACCTCGAGGACAGGGTCTTCTGGCTACACCTTC. Protein: CASSTSRTGSSGYTF.

At least ten counts were recorded for this clone. The J gene is TRBJ2-6, the V gene TRBV11-2; D unresolved. CDR1 is SGHAT, CDR2 FQNNGV, per germline. Trimming pared 1 base from V and 2 bases from J, leaving 3 bases between. The CDR3 totals 14 residues. CDR3 protein: CASSLVAGANVLTF. The CDR3 DNA sequence: TGTGCCAGCAGCTTAGTAGCTGGGGCCAACGTCCTGACTTTC.

The chain couples TRBV4-3 to TRBJ2-4, with TRBD2 matching 11 bases. Germline loops: CDR1 LGHNA, CDR2 YSLEER. After removal of 4 bases from V and 5 bases from J, the junction contained 7 bases not matched to a gene. The CDR3 is made up of 16 amino acids. CDR3 bases: TGCGCCAGCAGCCTTAGCGGGGGGGCTGGTCAAAACATTCAGTACTTC. Its protein is CASSLSGGAGQNIQYF.

This chain uses TRBV7-2 with TRBJ1-2; TRBD1 agrees at 7 bases. V was pared by 1 base and J by 4 bases, with 6 bases of the junction left unmatched. The CDR3 is 15 amino acids. CDR1 is SGHTA and CDR2 is FQGNSA in the germline V gene. CDR3 DNA: TGTGCCAGCAGCTTAGAGATCACAGGGGCCTATGGCTACACCTTC. It translates to CASSLEITGAYGYTF.

CDR3 loop: CAISESIGGQFF. CDR3 in DNA: TGTGCCATCAGTGAGTCGATCGGAGGACAGTTCTTC. The gene calls are TRBV10-3 and TRBJ2-1, with TRBD2 as a possible D gene (5 bases). There are 12 residues in the CDR3. CDR1 and CDR2 (germline): ENHRY, SYGVKD. With 0 bases removed from V and 13 bases from J, the gap between germline ends came to 10 bases.

The chain combines TRBV2 with TRBJ2-1, with TRBD2 as a possible D gene (5 bases). Germline loops: CDR1 SNHLY, CDR2 FYNNEI. The CDR3 sequence is 15 residues long. V lost 4 bases to trimming and J lost 3 bases, with 13 bases between them. The CDR3 loop reads CASSGGLVHYNEQFF. In DNA form, the CDR3 reads TGTGCCAGCAGTGGAGGGCTAGTCCACTACAATGAGCAGTTCTTC. Based on the CDR3 plus reference TRBV2 and TRBJ2-1, the full variable domain is EPEVTQTPSHQVTQMGQEVILRCVPISNHLYFYWYRQILGQKVEFLVSFYNNEISEKSEIFDDQFSVERPDGSNFTLKIRSTKLEDSAMYFCASSGGLVHYNEQFFGPGTRLTVL.

The chain couples TRBV6-1 to TRBJ2-5; 7 bases are a match to TRBD1. V was clipped by 7 bases and J by 1 base; unmatched bases: 6. This CDR3 contains 14 residues. Germline V gene data show CDR1 as MNHNS and CDR2 as SASEGT. CDR3: CASTLGQVQETQYF. The CDR3 region has the DNA TGTGCCAGCACCCTAGGACAGGTCCAAGAGACCCAGTACTTC.

The J gene is TRBJ2-5, the V gene TRBV14; the D is unclear. The CDR3 runs 13 residues. Germline V gene lookup returns CDR1 SGHDN and CDR2 FVKESK. V was trimmed by 5 bases and J by 7 bases, leaving 14 bases between them. In DNA, the CDR3 is TGTGCCAGCAGCTTAAGTTGGGCTGGGACCCAGTACTTC. Amino acid sequence: CASSLSWAGTQYF.

V is TRBV19 and J is TRBJ1-2; 8 bases map to TRBD1. J was trimmed by 10 bases and V by 3 bases; bases with no gene match: 4. Germline CDR1 is LNHDA and CDR2 is SQIVND (reference sequence). The CDR3 runs to 12 residues. CDR3: CASSMSTGAYTF. Here the CDR3 DNA reads TGTGCCAGTAGTATGTCGACAGGGGCCTACACCTTC.

The chain combines TRBV5-4 with TRBJ2-1; 7 bases fit TRBD2. The CDR3 spans 15 residues. With V trimmed by 2 bases and J by 5 bases, 7 bases remained unmatched. The germline V gene has CDR1 SGHNT and CDR2 YYREEE (reference sequence). The CDR3 DNA reads TGTGCCAGCAGCTTCGGCGGGAGACCCCACAATGAGCAGTTCTTC. It is translated as CASSFGGRPHNEQFF.

This clone was seen a handful of times. This rearrangement joins TRBV11-2 to TRBJ1-1; D remains unclear. The germline V gene encodes CDR1 SGHAT and CDR2 FQNNGV. With 4 bases removed from V and 10 bases from J, the gap between germline ends came to 13 bases. This CDR3 contains 12 residues. The CDR3 DNA reads TGTGCCAGCAGCTCGGACCTGGGGAGAGCTTTCTTT. Encoded protein: CASSSDLGRAFF.

This chain connects TRBV19 to TRBJ2-2, with D possibly matching TRBD1 (6 bases). Germline V gene lookup returns CDR1 LNHDA and CDR2 SQIVND (reference sequence). The CDR3 is 13 amino acids. V gave up 8 bases and J gave up 5 bases, with 12 bases separating them. The CDR3 DNA reads as TGTGCCAGTGGAACAGGGATAACCGGGGAGCTGTTTTTT. Encoded protein: CASGTGITGELFF.

The rearrangement links TRBV5-1 to TRBJ2-1; D might be TRBD2 (5 bases). Germline CDR1 SGHRS, CDR2 YFSETQ. The CDR3 runs to 17 residues. Deletions cut 0 bases from V and 1 base from J, with 14 bases between. CDR3 region: CASSLGGGAYSYNEQFF. DNA for the CDR3: TGCGCCAGCAGCTTGGGAGGAGGAGCTTATTCCTACAATGAGCAGTTCTTC.

This clone was seen only a few times. V usage is TRBV15 and J usage is TRBJ2-1; D is perhaps TRBD2 (6 bases). Germline V gene data show CDR1 as LNHNV and CDR2 as YYDKDF (reference sequence). V was pared by 1 base and J by 7 bases, with 8 bases between. The CDR3 is made up of 13 amino acids. This chain's CDR3 is CATSRGAGNEQFF. CDR3 coding DNA: TGTGCCACCAGCAGAGGGGCGGGAAATGAGCAGTTCTTC.

This clone was counted ten times or more. The germline gene is not matched at one end of the junction; a read error may be the cause. The genes are TRBV6-6 and TRBJ1-2, with D possibly being TRBD1 (5 bases). The CDR3 covers 11 residues. Per germline, CDR1 MNHNY and CDR2 SVGAGI (reference sequence). The CDR3 protein is CASSSFGTYPF. Written as DNA, the CDR3 is TGTGCCAGCAGTTCCTTTGGGACTTATCCCTTC.